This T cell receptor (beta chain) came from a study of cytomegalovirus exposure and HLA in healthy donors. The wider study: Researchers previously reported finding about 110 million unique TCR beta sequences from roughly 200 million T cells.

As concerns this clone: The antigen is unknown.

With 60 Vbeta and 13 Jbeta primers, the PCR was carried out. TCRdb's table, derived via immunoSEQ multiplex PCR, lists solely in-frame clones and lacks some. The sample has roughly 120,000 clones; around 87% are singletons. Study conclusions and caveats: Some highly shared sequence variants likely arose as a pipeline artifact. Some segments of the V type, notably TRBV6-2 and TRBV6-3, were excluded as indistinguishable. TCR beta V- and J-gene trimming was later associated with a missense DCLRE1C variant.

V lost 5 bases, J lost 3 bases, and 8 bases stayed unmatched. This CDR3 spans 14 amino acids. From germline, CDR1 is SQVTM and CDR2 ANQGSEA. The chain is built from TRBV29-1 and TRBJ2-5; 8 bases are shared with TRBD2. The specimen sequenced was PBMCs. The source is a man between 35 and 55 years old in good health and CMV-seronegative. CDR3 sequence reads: CSVPSGGIKETQYF. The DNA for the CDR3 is TGCAGCGTTCCCTCGGGGGGGATTAAAGAGACCCAGTACTTC.